These 18 T cell receptor beta chains were all obtained from the same sample, sequenced in a study of early T cells in non-severe SARS-CoV-2 infection. TCRdb reprocessed the 5' RACE reads with MiXCR, giving one entry per CDR3 protein. Of tens of thousands of distinct CDR3 sequences listed, more than 9% are singletons. Sequences were obtained from whole blood. These receptors all stem from an adult who was a healthcare worker with PCR-confirmed SARS-CoV-2 infection or an uninfected control (not recorded which).

This clonotype showed up just a few times. This chain links TRBV19 with TRBJ1-2; D gene uncertain. CDR3 length: 16 amino acids. Germline values: CDR1 LNHDA, CDR2 SQIVND (reference sequence). V shed 0 bases and J shed 5 bases, with 16 bases lying between them. The DNA of the CDR3 is TGTGCCAGTAGTATAGATCTACCGTTTTCAAAGTATGGCTACACCTTC. It is translated as CASSIDLPFSKYGYTF.

The chain links TRBV7-9 to TRBJ2-2; 10 nucleotides agree with TRBD1. CDR3 length equals 16 residues. From germline, CDR1 is SEHNR and CDR2 FQNEAQ (reference sequence). V lost 5 bases, J lost 3 bases, and 6 bases stayed unmatched. The CDR3 loop reads CASSAGQGRDTGELFF. The CDR3 coding sequence is TGTGCCAGCAGCGCGGGACAGGGGCGCGACACCGGGGAGCTGTTTTTT. Combining the CDR3 with reference TRBV7-9 and TRBJ2-2 gives the whole variable domain DTGVSQNPRHKITKRGQNVTFRCDPISEHNRLYWYRQTLGQGPEFLTYFQNEAQLEKSRLLSDRFSAERPKGSFSTLEIQRTEQGDSAMYLCASSAGQGRDTGELFFGEGSRLTVL.

As concerns this clonotype: Without the conserved terminal phenylalanine or tryptophan, this CDR3 likely stems from a read error. The chain couples TRBV10-3 to TRBJ2-7; TRBD1 matches 9 bases. There are 16 residues in the CDR3. V was pared by 7 bases and J by 3 bases, with 13 bases of the junction left unmatched. CDR1 and CDR2 from the germline V gene are ENHRY and SYGVKD. The CDR3, as DNA: TGTGCCATCAACACAAGACCGGGACAGGGCCACTACGAGCAGTACATC. Translation gives CAINTRPGQGHYEQYI.

The chain combines TRBV10-3 with TRBJ2-7; D possibly corresponds to TRBD1 (5 bases). The CDR3 covers 14 residues. Germline V gene sequence: CDR1 ENHRY, CDR2 SYGVKD. V was cut by 6 bases and J by 7 bases, with 19 bases left in between. In DNA, the CDR3 is TGTGCCATCAGCACCGGCAGGGCCCAAGGGGAGCAGTACTTC. This encodes CAISTGRAQGEQYF.

V is TRBV27 and J is TRBJ1-1; D might be TRBD1 (5 bases). Germline V CDR1 and CDR2: MNHEY, SMNVEV (reference sequence). This CDR3 comprises 18 residues. V was trimmed by 5 bases and J by 0 bases, leaving 22 bases between them. The CDR3 DNA reads TGTGCCAGCAGTCGCCAAACGGACCACAGGTTGATGAACACTGAAGCTTTCTTT. It encodes CASSRQTDHRLMNTEAFF.

This clonotype was detected many times. The chain uses TRBV29-1 and TRBJ1-5; D may be TRBD1 (6 bases). V lost 4 bases, J lost 4 bases, and 11 bases lay in between. Germline loops: CDR1 SQVTM, CDR2 ANQGSEA. The CDR3 length is 13 residues. Here the CDR3 reads CSVVDSKNQPQHF. CDR3 coding DNA: TGCAGCGTTGTGGACAGCAAAAATCAGCCCCAGCATTTT.

Many counts were recorded for this clonotype. The chain carries TRBV5-6 and TRBJ2-6; TRBD1 matches at 10 bases. Looked up from germline, CDR1 is SGHDT and CDR2 is YYEEEE. The length of the CDR3 is 17 residues. Trimming removed 3 bases from V and 1 base from J; junction bases left unmatched: 4. The CDR3 region is CASSWDRGGSGANVLTF. Written as DNA, the CDR3 is TGTGCCAGCAGCTGGGACAGGGGAGGGTCTGGGGCCAACGTCCTGACTTTC. Full variable domain (rest looked up from reference TRBV5-6 and TRBJ2-6): DAGVTQSPTHLIKTRGQQVTLRCSPKSGHDTVSWYQQALGQGPQFIFQYYEEEERQRGNFPDRFSGHQFPNYSSELNVNALLLGDSALYLCASSWDRGGSGANVLTFGAGSRLTVL.

The V call is TRBV6-4, the J call TRBJ2-5, with 14 positions matching TRBD2. J gave up 2 bases and V 6 bases, and 5 bases lay outside the gene matches. From germline, CDR1 is MRHNA and CDR2 SNTAGT. This CDR3 region has 16 residues. CDR3 sequence reads: CASSPGTSGGQETQYF. DNA for the CDR3: TGTGCCAGCAGCCCCGGGACTAGCGGGGGTCAAGAGACCCAGTACTTC.

This clonotype came up a few times. The V and J genes are TRBV7-2 and TRBJ2-3; 13 nucleotides match TRBD2. The CDR3 extends over 15 amino acids. J lost 4 bases, V lost 4 bases, and 2 bases had no gene match. Germline lookup yields CDR1 SGHTA and CDR2 FQGNSA. The CDR3 DNA reads TGTGCCAGCAGCTGGACTAGCGGGGGCGCAGATACGCAGTATTTT. Residues: CASSWTSGGADTQYF.

This clonotype was found many times. V and J are TRBV10-3 and TRBJ2-7, with a possible D match to TRBD1 (5 bases). The germline gives CDR1 ENHRY, CDR2 SYGVKD. V gave up 8 bases and J gave up 3 bases, with 11 bases separating them. This CDR3 has 12 residues. The CDR3 DNA follows: TGTGCCATCCAAGGGGCGGACTACGAGCAGTACTTC. It codes for CAIQGADYEQYF.

This clonotype was counted ten times or more. The chain couples TRBV12-3 or TRBV12-4 to TRBJ2-3; 9 bases match TRBD2. Trimming removed 4 bases from V and 2 bases from J; junction bases left unmatched: 7. The CDR3 loop spans 16 amino acids. For the CDR3, the DNA is TGTGCCAGCAGTTCTAAGACTAGCGGAACCACAGATACGCAGTATTTT. Amino acids: CASSSKTSGTTDTQYF.

This clonotype occurred many times. V is TRBV11-2 and J is TRBJ2-7, with a weak D call TRBD2 (5 bases). V lost 2 bases and J 2 bases, leaving 13 bases between the germline ends. Germline assignment: CDR1 SGHAT and CDR2 FQNNGV. The CDR3 contains 15 residues. CDR3 in DNA: TGTGCCAGCAGCTTATCTTCTAGCAGTACCTACGAGCAGTACTTC. It codes for CASSLSSSSTYEQYF. Supplemented by reference TRBV11-2 and TRBJ2-7, the full variable domain reads EAGVAQSPRYKIIEKRQSVAFWCNPISGHATLYWYQQILGQGPKLLIQFQNNGVVDDSQLPKDRFSAERLKGVDSTLKIQPAKLEDSAVYLCASSLSSSSTYEQYFGPGTRLTVT.

The chain links TRBV4-3 to TRBJ2-2; D unclear. Germline CDR1 reads LGHNA; CDR2 reads YSLEER. V lost 0 bases to trimming and J lost 3 bases, with 8 bases between them. This CDR3 is built from 15 residues. The CDR3 reads CASSQDHGYTGELFF. The CDR3 DNA reads as TGCGCCAGCAGCCAAGATCACGGGTACACCGGGGAGCTGTTTTTT.

This clonotype has ten or more counts. The V and J genes are TRBV11-3 and TRBJ1-1, with a possible D match to TRBD1 (6 bases). V gave up 4 bases and J gave up 4 bases, with 16 bases separating them. Germline V gene data show CDR1 as SGHNT and CDR2 as YENEEA. This CDR3 has 15 residues. CDR3 coding DNA: TGTGCCAGCAGCTGGTCAGGGGACTTGGGCACTGAAGCTTTCTTT. It is translated as CASSWSGDLGTEAFF.

This clonotype was seen only a few times. This rearrangement joins TRBV18 to TRBJ1-2; a weak D match, TRBD1 (5 bases). Germline V gene lookup returns CDR1 KGHSH and CDR2 LQKENI. The V and J ends lost 1 base and 0 bases respectively, with 21 bases between them. There are 19 residues in the CDR3. The CDR3 spells CASSPLGKSGLTANYGYTF. CDR3 coding DNA: TGTGCCAGCTCACCACTAGGGAAATCGGGACTCACAGCTAACTATGGCTACACCTTC. Looking up the rest from reference TRBV18 and TRBJ1-2 gives the full variable domain: NAGVMQNPRHLVRRRGQEARLRCSPMKGHSHVYWYRQLPEEGLKFMVYLQKENIIDESGMPKERFSAEFPKEGPSILRIQQVVRGDSAAYFCASSPLGKSGLTANYGYTFGSGTRLTVV.

This clonotype was found a few times. The chain combines TRBV29-1 with TRBJ1-6, with D possibly TRBD1 on 5 matching bases. Germline lookup yields CDR1 SQVTM and CDR2 ANQGSEA. The CDR3 runs 11 residues. V gave up 4 bases and J gave up 14 bases, with 12 bases separating them. CDR3 residues: CSVVGAFSLHF. The CDR3 bases are TGCAGCGTTGTTGGGGCATTTTCCCTCCACTTT.

The sample holds a few counts of this clonotype. This chain joins TRBV12-3 or TRBV12-4 and TRBJ1-3, with D possibly TRBD1 on 5 matching bases. This CDR3 contains 16 residues. Trimming pared 8 bases from V and 0 bases from J, leaving 17 bases between. The CDR3: CASGGWDLSSGNTIYF. As DNA, the CDR3 is TGTGCCAGCGGGGGATGGGACTTGAGCTCTGGAAACACCATATATTTT.

This clonotype showed up many times. The chain joins TRBV7-6 to TRBJ2-3, with D perhaps matching TRBD2 (6 bases). This CDR3 comprises 14 residues. Germline V gene sequence: CDR1 SGHVS, CDR2 FNYEAQ. V lost 4 bases and J 4 bases, leaving 12 bases between the germline ends. DNA of the CDR3: TGTGCCAGCAGCTACGGGGGTTTGGCAGATACGCAGTATTTT. Translating it yields CASSYGGLADTQYF.